Below, 29 T cell receptor beta chains from the same sample are listed, as sequenced in a study of blood T cell repertoires in COVID-19. The repertoire was sequenced with immunoSEQ multiplex PCR; TCRdb's copy has only in-frame clones and lacks some. The table includes about 180,000 clones, roughly 82% detected once. Sequenced sample: PBMCs or T cells enriched from blood (not recorded which). These receptors were obtained from a man aged 50-60 years who had recovered from COVID-19.

The chain recombines TRBV14 with TRBJ2-1; TRBD2 matches at 15 bases. Losses at the gene ends were 4 bases for V and 2 bases for J; bases not matched to a gene: 9. Germline-derived CDR1 and CDR2 are SGHDN and FVKESK. There are 19 residues in the CDR3. The CDR3 reads CASSPYAGTSGGPYNEQFF. CDR3 nucleotides: TGTGCCAGCAGCCCCTACGCCGGGACTAGCGGGGGGCCCTACAATGAGCAGTTCTTC.

V gene TRBV20-1 combines with J gene TRBJ2-1; no definite D call. Germline CDR1 is DFQATT and CDR2 is SNEGSKA (reference sequence). V was trimmed by 3 bases and J by 6 bases, leaving 3 bases between them. The CDR3 is 10 residues long. DNA for the CDR3: TGCAGTGCTAGGCGCAATGAGCAGTTCTTC. The encoded protein is CSARRNEQFF.

The V gene is TRBV12-5, the J gene TRBJ1-5, with D tentatively TRBD1 (6 bases). Trimming shortened V by 7 bases and J by 2 bases, and 18 bases separated the two germline ends. The CDR3 contains 16 residues. The germline V gene encodes CDR1 LGHNT and CDR2 FRNRAP. The CDR3 coding sequence is TGTGCTAGTGCCCGAACTGTACAGGGAGGCAATCAGCCCCAGCATTTT. Translating it yields CASARTVQGGNQPQHF.

CDR3 sequence: CAISAGQGTYGYTF. CDR3 sequence (DNA): TGTGCCATCAGTGCGGGACAGGGGACCTATGGCTACACCTTC. V usage is TRBV10-3 and J usage is TRBJ1-2, with 10 positions matching TRBD1. This CDR3 spans 14 amino acids. CDR1 ENHRY and CDR2 SYGVKD come from the germline V gene. After removal of 4 bases from V and 4 bases from J, the junction contained 3 bases not matched to a gene.

This clone appeared once. The gene calls are TRBV19 and TRBJ2-5, with 9 bases lining up with TRBD1. V shed 4 bases and J 5 bases; nucleotides not matched to a gene: 8. The CDR3 is 15 residues long. CDR1 and CDR2 (germline): LNHDA, SQIVND (reference sequence). The CDR3 coding sequence is TGTGCCAGTAGTAGCGGGACAGGGAGGTCGGAGACCCAGTACTTC. It specifies CASSSGTGRSETQYF.

The chain recombines TRBV4-2 with TRBJ1-1, with D hard to call. Germline-derived CDR1 and CDR2 are LGHNA and YNFKEQ. Trimming took off 4 bases at V and 0 bases at J, with 15 bases between the two ends. There are 16 residues in the CDR3. DNA for the CDR3: TGTGCCAGCAGCCCCCGTTCCGGAGCCATGAACACTGAAGCTTTCTTT. Its protein is CASSPRSGAMNTEAFF.

This clone was recorded a few times. V usage is TRBV6-5 and J usage is TRBJ2-7, with D tentatively TRBD2 (6 bases). Germline loops: CDR1 MNHEY, CDR2 SVGAGI. The germline V and J ends were trimmed by 7 bases and 0 bases, with 16 bases remaining between them. CDR3 length: 15 residues. The CDR3 DNA sequence: TGTGCCAGCACAAGGGACTTGCACCCCTCCTACGAGCAGTACTTC. It translates to CASTRDLHPSYEQYF.

J is TRBJ2-7 and V is TRBV3-1 (or the pseudogene TRBV3-2); 7 positions agree with TRBD2. The CDR3 spans 14 residues. Germline-derived CDR1 and CDR2 are LGHDT and YNNKEL (reference sequence). The trim removed 1 base at V and 5 bases at J, leaving 5 bases unmatched. The CDR3 nucleotides read TGTGCCAGCAGCCAAGGGACTAGAAGGGACGAGCAGTACTTC. Protein product: CASSQGTRRDEQYF.

The genes are TRBV5-1 and TRBJ1-6; D uncertain. V was shortened by 0 bases and J by 9 bases, with 13 bases between the two germline ends. There are 15 residues in the CDR3. Germline CDR1 and CDR2: SGHRS and YFSETQ. The CDR3 is CASSLGGGSPSPLHF. DNA of the CDR3: TGCGCCAGCAGCTTGGGAGGCGGCTCCCCTTCACCCCTCCACTTT.

The chain recombines TRBV18 with TRBJ2-7; possibly TRBD1 for D (5 bases). CDR1 KGHSH and CDR2 LQKENI come from the germline V gene. The CDR3 has 15 amino acids. Deletions cut 3 bases from V and 2 bases from J, with 14 bases between. This CDR3 is CASSPPGHRTYEQYF. DNA for the CDR3: TGTGCCAGCTCACCCCCCGGACATCGAACCTACGAGCAGTACTTC.

The rearrangement uses TRBV7-8 and TRBJ1-5, with D unclear. Germline CDR1 reads SGHVS; CDR2 reads FQNEAQ. V was clipped by 4 bases and J by 4 bases, with 17 bases between them. The CDR3 contains 16 residues. CDR3 in amino acids: CASSSETPSVNQPQHF. The CDR3 region has the DNA TGTGCCAGCAGCTCCGAGACACCCTCCGTAAATCAGCCCCAGCATTTT.

In this sample, this clone turned up a few times. This chain links TRBV28 with TRBJ2-7, with 7 bases matching TRBD1. Germline V gene data show CDR1 as MDHEN and CDR2 as SYDVKM. Losses at the gene ends were 2 bases for V and 2 bases for J; bases not matched to a gene: 9. The CDR3 spans 16 residues. The CDR3 loop is CASSLPPPTGPYEQYF. The CDR3 DNA follows: TGTGCCAGCAGTTTACCCCCACCGACAGGGCCCTACGAGCAGTACTTC.

The chain combines TRBV18 with TRBJ1-2, with D unresolved. This CDR3 is 13 amino acids long. Trimming pared 3 bases from V and 2 bases from J, leaving 7 bases between. From germline, CDR1 is KGHSH and CDR2 LQKENI. CDR3 residues: CASSPRENYGYTF. The CDR3 nucleotides read TGTGCCAGCTCACCGAGAGAAAACTATGGCTACACCTTC.

The V and J genes are TRBV6-5 and TRBJ1-3, with TRBD1 matching over 10 bases. J lost 2 bases, V lost 0 bases, and 1 base had no gene match. CDR1 and CDR2 from the germline V gene are MNHEY and SVGAGI. There are 16 residues in the CDR3. CDR3 DNA sequence: TGTGCCAGCAGTTACTCAGGGACAGGGGCTGGAAACACCATATATTTT. Its translation: CASSYSGTGAGNTIYF.

V is TRBV5-4 and J is TRBJ2-1, with TRBD1 identical over 9 bases. The CDR3 length is 15 residues. Germline-derived CDR1 and CDR2 are SGHNT and YYREEE (reference sequence). J was trimmed by 4 bases and V by 2 bases; bases with no gene match: 4. The CDR3 sequence: CASSLGQGLYNEQFF. CDR3 in DNA: TGTGCCAGCAGCTTAGGACAGGGGTTATACAATGAGCAGTTCTTC.

The chain uses TRBV3-1 (or the pseudogene TRBV3-2) and TRBJ2-5, with D perhaps matching TRBD1 (5 bases). CDR3 length equals 11 residues. Trimming cost V 1 base and J 9 bases, with 6 bases left between them. Germline loops: CDR1 LGHDT, CDR2 YNNKEL (reference sequence). The DNA of the CDR3 is TGTGCCAGCAGCCAAGGCAGGGCCCAGTACTTC. Residues: CASSQGRAQYF.

The V call is TRBV5-1, the J call TRBJ1-1; 9 nucleotides match TRBD1. The J segment lost 1 base and the V segment lost 4 bases, leaving 5 bases of the junction unmatched. This CDR3 contains 15 residues. CDR1 and CDR2 from the germline V gene are SGHRS and YFSETQ. CDR3 loop: CASSPDRGWNTEAFF. In DNA, the CDR3 is TGCGCCAGCAGCCCGGACAGGGGCTGGAACACTGAAGCTTTCTTT. The entire variable domain, with the rest obtained from reference TRBV5-1 and TRBJ1-1, is as follows: KAGVTQTPRYLIKTRGQQVTLSCSPISGHRSVSWYQQTPGQGLQFLFEYFSETQRNKGNFPGRFSGRQFSNSRSEMNVSTLELGDSALYLCASSPDRGWNTEAFFGQGTRLTVV.

The CDR3 region is CASRKGGVSNQPQHF. The CDR3 region has the DNA TGTGCCAGTAGAAAAGGGGGGGTTAGCAATCAGCCCCAGCATTTT. The J gene is TRBJ1-5, the V gene TRBV19, with a weak D call TRBD1 (6 bases). Trimming cost V 6 bases and J 0 bases, with 12 bases left between them. Germline V gives CDR1 LNHDA, CDR2 SQIVND (reference sequence). The CDR3 spans 15 residues.

The V and J genes are TRBV5-1 and TRBJ2-6; 7 nucleotides match TRBD1. J was trimmed by 4 bases and V by 4 bases; bases with no gene match: 8. This CDR3 has 16 amino acids. CDR1 and CDR2 (germline): SGHRS, YFSETQ. As DNA, the CDR3 is TGCGCCAGCAGCGCACAGGGGTCGAGCGGGGCCAACGTCCTGACTTTC. This gives the protein CASSAQGSSGANVLTF.

The chain couples TRBV6-4 to TRBJ2-3, with 7 nucleotides matching TRBD2. CDR1 and CDR2 (germline): MRHNA, SNTAGT. The V segment lost 0 bases and the J segment 1 base; nucleotides outside the gene matches: 10. The CDR3 sequence is 18 residues long. The CDR3 spells CASSDSTPGAGGTDTQYF. CDR3 sequence (DNA): TGTGCCAGCAGTGACTCGACCCCCGGGGCGGGGGGCACAGATACGCAGTATTTT.

The CDR3 loop reads CASSLGASVPLHF. The CDR3 DNA reads TGTGCCAGCAGCTTGGGCGCCTCCGTACCCCTCCACTTT. The chain is built from TRBV5-6 and TRBJ1-6; D is unclear. Trimming took off 0 bases at V and 12 bases at J, with 10 bases between the two ends. The CDR3 sequence is 13 residues long. Germline CDR1 is SGHDT and CDR2 is YYEEEE. Drawing the rest from reference TRBV5-6 and TRBJ1-6, the complete variable domain is DAGVTQSPTHLIKTRGQQVTLRCSPKSGHDTVSWYQQALGQGPQFIFQYYEEEERQRGNFPDRFSGHQFPNYSSELNVNALLLGDSALYLCASSLGASVPLHFGNGTRLTVT.

The chain employs TRBV7-9 and TRBJ2-1; 8 bases fit TRBD2. The CDR3 has 17 amino acids. V trimming: 7 bases; J trimming: 3 bases; junction bases outside the gene matches: 14. CDR1 and CDR2 from the germline V gene are SEHNR and FQNEAQ (reference sequence). DNA of the CDR3: TGTGCCAGCAATTCCCCAGGGGAGCGGGGGTTCTACAATGAGCAGTTCTTC. Protein sequence: CASNSPGERGFYNEQFF.

The chain joins TRBV4-1 to TRBJ1-5; a weak D match, TRBD1 (5 bases). Trimming cost V 1 base and J 0 bases, with 7 bases left between them. Per germline, CDR1 MGHRA and CDR2 YSYEKL. CDR3 length equals 15 residues. The CDR3 nucleotides are TGCGCCAGCAGCCAAGTGGGGCATAGCAATCAGCCCCAGCATTTT. It is translated as CASSQVGHSNQPQHF.

The genes are TRBV28 and TRBJ2-7; 8 bases map to TRBD1. This CDR3 region has 13 residues. Germline V lookup: CDR1 MDHEN, CDR2 SYDVKM. V gave up 7 bases and J gave up 4 bases; unmatched junction bases: 6. The CDR3 loop reads CASNDRGGYEQYF. The DNA of the CDR3 is TGTGCCAGCAACGACAGGGGTGGGTACGAGCAGTACTTC.

This chain uses TRBV28 with TRBJ2-1; TRBD1 aligns across 11 bases. The CDR3 sequence is 15 residues long. The germline V gene encodes CDR1 MDHEN and CDR2 SYDVKM. After removal of 5 bases from V and 7 bases from J, the junction contained 7 bases not matched to a gene. The CDR3 sequence: CASSTDRGLSNEQFF. In nucleotides, the CDR3 is TGTGCCAGCAGTACGGACAGGGGGCTGAGTAATGAGCAGTTCTTC.

The chain joins TRBV9 to TRBJ1-2, with 9 nucleotides matching TRBD1. The V gene end was trimmed by 4 bases and the J gene end by 1 base; junction bases not matched to a gene: 5. This CDR3 has 15 residues. CDR1 is SGDLS and CDR2 is YYNGEE in the germline V gene. The CDR3 region has the DNA TGTGCCAGCAGCACAGGGACAGGGAGTAACTATGGCTACACCTTC. Translating gives CASSTGTGSNYGYTF.

With regard to this clone: The sample contains more than one DNA sequence encoding this CDR3. The chain is built from TRBV5-1 and TRBJ1-2, with D possibly matching TRBD1 (5 bases). The CDR3 is made up of 14 amino acids. Trimming took off 2 bases at V and 0 bases at J, with 8 bases between the two ends. CDR1 and CDR2 (germline): SGHRS, YFSETQ. The CDR3 here is CASSLDSPNYGYTF. The CDR3 coding sequence is TGCGCCAGCAGCTTAGACAGCCCTAACTATGGCTACACCTTC.

The CDR3 nucleotides are TGTGCCTGGAGGTTAGGGACAGGGAAGACTGAAGCTTTCTTT. Protein sequence: CAWRLGTGKTEAFF. The V and J genes are TRBV30 and TRBJ1-1; 9 bases align to TRBD1. The CDR3 sequence is 14 residues long. The germline CDR1 and CDR2 sequences are GTSNPN and SVGIG (reference sequence). J lost 5 bases, V lost 3 bases, and 7 bases had no gene match. Variable domain in full (rest from reference TRBV30 and TRBJ1-1): SQTIHQWPATLVQPVGSPLSLECTVEGTSNPNLYWYRQAAGRGLQLLFYSVGIGQISSEVPQNLSASRPQDRQFILSSKKLLLSDSGFYLCAWRLGTGKTEAFFGQGTRLTVV.

The chain links TRBV19 to TRBJ1-2; 7 nucleotides match TRBD1. This CDR3 spans 12 amino acids. With V trimmed by 11 bases and J by 4 bases, 7 bases remained unmatched. Looked up from germline, CDR1 is LNHDA and CDR2 is SQIVND (reference sequence). The CDR3 here is CALRAGGYGYTF. CDR3 in DNA: TGTGCCCTGAGGGCAGGGGGCTATGGCTACACCTTC.